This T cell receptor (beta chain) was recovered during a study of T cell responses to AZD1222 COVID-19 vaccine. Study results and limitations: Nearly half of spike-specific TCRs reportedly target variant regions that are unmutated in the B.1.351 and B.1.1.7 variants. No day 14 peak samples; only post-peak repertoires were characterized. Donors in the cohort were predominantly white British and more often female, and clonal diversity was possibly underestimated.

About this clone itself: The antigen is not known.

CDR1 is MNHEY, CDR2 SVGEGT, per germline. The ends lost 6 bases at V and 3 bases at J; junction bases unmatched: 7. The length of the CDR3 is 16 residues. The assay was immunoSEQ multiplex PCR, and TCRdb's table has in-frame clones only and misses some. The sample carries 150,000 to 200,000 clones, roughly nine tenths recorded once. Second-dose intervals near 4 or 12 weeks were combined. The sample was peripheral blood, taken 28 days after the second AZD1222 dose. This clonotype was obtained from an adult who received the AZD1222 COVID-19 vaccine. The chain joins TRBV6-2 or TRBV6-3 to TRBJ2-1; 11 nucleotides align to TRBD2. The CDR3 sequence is CASSTSGGTIYNEQFF. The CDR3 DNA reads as TGTGCCAGCAGCACTAGCGGGGGTACTATCTACAATGAGCAGTTCTTC.